The clone carrying this TCR beta chain was seen a few times. Its antigen is currently unknown. The entry originates in a study of metastatic and nonmetastatic thyroid tumors. Study conclusions and caveats: As reported, TCR beta diversity in blood and tumor was significantly higher in malignant thyroid tumors than in benign nodules.

Germline CDR1 MNHNS, CDR2 SASEGT. The CDR3 is 14 amino acids. V shed 6 bases and J 4 bases; nucleotides not matched to a gene: 4. The entire patient cohort was treatment-naive prior to thyroid surgery. TCRdb reanalyzed the PCR reads via MiXCR. The data hold about 16,000 clones, with 34% observed a single time. This clonotype was sampled from a female donor with papillary thyroid cancer or a benign thyroid nodule (not recorded which). Some clones in this sample may be carry-over from other donors' samples. The sequenced sample consisted of tumor tissue. This sequence joins TRBV6-1 and TRBJ2-7, with 12 bases that match TRBD1. This CDR3 reads CASSRDRGLYEQYF. As DNA, the CDR3 is TGTGCCAGCAGCCGGGACAGGGGGCTTTACGAGCAGTACTTC.